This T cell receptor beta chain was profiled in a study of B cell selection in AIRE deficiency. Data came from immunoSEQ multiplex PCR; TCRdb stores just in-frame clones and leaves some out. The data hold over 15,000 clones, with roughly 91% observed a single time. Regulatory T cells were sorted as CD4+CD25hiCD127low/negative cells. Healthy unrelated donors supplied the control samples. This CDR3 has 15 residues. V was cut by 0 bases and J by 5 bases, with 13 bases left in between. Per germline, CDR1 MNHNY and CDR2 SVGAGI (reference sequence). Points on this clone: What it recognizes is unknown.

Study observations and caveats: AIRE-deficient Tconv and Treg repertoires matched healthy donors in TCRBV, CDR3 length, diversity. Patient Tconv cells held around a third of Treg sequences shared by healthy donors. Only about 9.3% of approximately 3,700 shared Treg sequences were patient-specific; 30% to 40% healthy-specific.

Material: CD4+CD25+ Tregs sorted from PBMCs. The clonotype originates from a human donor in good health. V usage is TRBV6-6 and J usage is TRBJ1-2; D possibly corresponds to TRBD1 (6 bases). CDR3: CASSYSGGRPYGYTF. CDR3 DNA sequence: TGTGCCAGCAGTTACTCCGGGGGCCGCCCGTATGGCTACACCTTC.